This TCR beta chain was captured in a study of PD-1 blockade in mismatch repair-deficient tumors. About the research overall: Patients had 12 mismatch repair-deficient cancer types, all previously treated and progressing.

The assay was immunoSEQ multiplex PCR, and TCRdb's table has in-frame clones only and misses some. The table shows approximately 25,000 clones, with approximately 86% occurring only once. All patients were mismatch repair deficient, assessed by either PCR or immunohistochemistry. This CDR3 region has 15 residues. Deletions cut 0 bases from V and 3 bases from J, with 10 bases between. CDR1 is SGHKS and CDR2 is YYEKEE in the germline V gene (reference sequence). The sample consisted of peripheral blood, taken 12 weeks after starting pembrolizumab. The sequence came from an adult with mismatch repair-deficient cancer. The chain links TRBV5-5 to TRBJ2-1; a possible D gene is TRBD2 (5 bases). The CDR3 reads CASSLVLADYNEQFF. CDR3 in DNA: TGTGCCAGCAGCTTGGTTCTAGCAGACTACAATGAGCAGTTCTTC.